A single sample gave rise to the 10 T cell receptor beta chains below, sequenced in a study of T cell repertoires in cytomegalovirus infection. Each CDR3 protein is one row after TCRdb ran MiXCR on the reads. The sample has roughly 310,000 distinct CDR3 sequences, 17% seen once; the top ten hold 12%. Sample: PBMCs. These receptors came from a human donor in good health (CMV status not recorded). Some clones in this sample may be carry-over from other donors' samples.

The V call is TRBV5-4, the J call TRBJ1-1; D is undetermined. The length of the CDR3 is 12 residues. CDR1 is SGHNT and CDR2 is YYREEE in the germline V gene (reference sequence). V lost 1 base and J lost 8, with 9 bases in between. CDR3 residues: CASSLMSQEAFF. CDR3 DNA sequence: TGTGCCAGCAGCTTGATGTCCCAGGAAGCTTTCTTT.

This clonotype was detected ten times or more. This chain links TRBV4-1 with TRBJ1-4; 9 nucleotides match TRBD1. Germline CDR1 and CDR2: MGHRA and YSYEKL. V was pared by 4 bases and J by 10 bases, with 4 bases of the junction left unmatched. The CDR3 covers 13 residues. CDR3 bases: TGCGCCAGCAGCCTGGACAGGGGATCAAAACTGTTTTTT. This sequence encodes CASSLDRGSKLFF.

This clonotype showed up many times. The chain couples TRBV7-8 to TRBJ2-3; weak D call: TRBD2 (6 bases). The CDR3 runs to 14 residues. Germline V gene sequence: CDR1 SGHVS, CDR2 FQNEAQ. Trimming removed 10 bases at V and 0 bases at J, with 14 bases between. CDR3 bases: TGTGCCACCTCGGGGGAATCTAGCACAGATACGCAGTATTTT. Its protein product is CATSGESSTDTQYF.

The V gene is TRBV20-1, the J gene TRBJ1-4; TRBD1 might be the D (6 bases). V was shortened by 0 bases and J by 8 bases, with 16 bases between the two germline ends. This CDR3 comprises 15 residues. The germline V gene encodes CDR1 DFQATT and CDR2 SNEGSKA (reference sequence). CDR3 in DNA: TGCAGTGCTAGAGAGGAGGAGGGGGACGGGGAAAAACTGTTTTTT. This translates into CSAREEEGDGEKLFF.

This clonotype was counted a few times. CDR3 coding DNA: TGTGCCAGTAGTTCGGAGCACATGTGGGACCCAGGGGATAAGTACTTC. Translated: CASSSEHMWDPGDKYF. The gene calls are TRBV19 and TRBJ2-4, with a weak D call TRBD1 (6 bases). Germline values: CDR1 LNHDA, CDR2 SQIVND (reference sequence). The CDR3 covers 16 residues. Trimming left V 5 bases short and J 14 bases short, with 28 bases between.

This clonotype appeared a few times. This chain connects TRBV28 to TRBJ1-5; tentatively, D is TRBD1 (6 bases). CDR1 MDHEN and CDR2 SYDVKM come from the germline V gene. This CDR3 has 14 residues. V was cut by 4 bases and J by 6 bases, with 13 bases left in between. CDR3 in DNA: TGTGCCAGCAGTTCGGGACAAGGGTTTCAGCCCCAGCATTTT. It codes for CASSSGQGFQPQHF.

This clonotype was seen only a few times. This chain joins TRBV28 and TRBJ2-4, with 7 bases matching TRBD2. Germline loops: CDR1 MDHEN, CDR2 SYDVKM. CDR3 length: 15 amino acids. Trimming cost V 6 bases and J 6 bases; bases outside gene matches: 11. For the CDR3, the DNA is TGTGCCAGCAGCCACGCAGCCCCGGGAGGAAACATTCAGTACTTC. It codes for CASSHAAPGGNIQYF.

This clonotype was found many times. This rearrangement joins TRBV7-6 to TRBJ1-2, with 10 nucleotides matching TRBD1. V dropped 1 base and J dropped 1; count of bases not matched to a gene: 6. The germline V gene encodes CDR1 SGHVS and CDR2 FNYEAQ. The CDR3 spans 17 residues. CDR3 protein: CASSLEWGTGDNYGYTF. The CDR3 bases are TGTGCCAGCAGCTTAGAGTGGGGGACAGGGGATAACTATGGCTACACCTTC. Combining the CDR3 with reference TRBV7-6 and TRBJ1-2 gives the whole variable domain GAGVSQSPRYKVTKRGQDVALRCDPISGHVSLYWYRQALGQGPEFLTYFNYEAQQDKSGLPNDRFSAERPEGSISTLTIQRTEQRDSAMYRCASSLEWGTGDNYGYTFGSGTRLTVV.

This clonotype was observed a few times. This rearrangement joins TRBV6-1 to TRBJ2-2; D may be TRBD1 (6 bases). V was cut by 7 bases and J by 4 bases, with 19 bases left in between. Germline assignment: CDR1 MNHNS and CDR2 SASEGT. The CDR3 sequence is 16 residues long. CDR3 nucleotide sequence: TGTGCCAGCACCCCTGGCCCAAGGGGGAGCACCGGGGAGCTGTTTTTT. Amino acids: CASTPGPRGSTGELFF.

This clonotype turned up a few times. The V and J genes are TRBV2 and TRBJ2-7; 9 bases are a match to TRBD1. The V and J ends lost 6 bases and 5 bases, in that order; junction bases with no gene match: 11. Germline CDR1 is SNHLY and CDR2 is FYNNEI. The length of the CDR3 is 15 residues. The CDR3 coding sequence is TGTGCCAGCAGCTCGTCCGGGACAGGGTGGAACGAGCAGTACTTC. The encoded protein is CASSSSGTGWNEQYF.